The next 5 T cell receptor beta chains were all read from a single sample in a study of OX40 agonist ivuxolimab in advanced cancers. Some clones are missing from TCRdb's copy, which holds only in-frame ones; the method was immunoSEQ multiplex PCR. The profile shows some 74,000 clones, 85% of them singletons. Sequencing used CD4+ or CD8+ T cells sorted from blood, obtained in a trial of the OX40 agonist ivuxolimab. These TCRs come from an adult with an advanced solid tumor such as melanoma, head and neck, liver or kidney cancer.

Written as DNA, the CDR3 is TGTGCCAGCAGCAGGGGACAGGCTAACGGGGAGACCCAGTACTTC. It translates to CASSRGQANGETQYF. J is TRBJ2-5 and V is TRBV2, with 8 positions matching TRBD1. Germline CDR1 and CDR2: SNHLY and FYNNEI. V gave up 6 bases and J gave up 5 bases; unmatched junction bases: 11. The CDR3 has 15 residues.

This rearrangement joins TRBV19 to TRBJ2-4; 11 bases agree with TRBD2. The junction had 4 bases not matched to a gene; V was cut back by 4 bases and J by 2 bases. This CDR3 comprises 16 residues. CDR1 is LNHDA, CDR2 SQIVND, per germline (reference sequence). DNA of the CDR3: TGTGCCAGTAGTACGGGACTAGCGGACTCCAAAAACATTCAGTACTTC. Translating it yields CASSTGLADSKNIQYF.

The genes are TRBV7-6 and TRBJ2-7; maybe TRBD2 (6 bases). V was trimmed by 1 base and J by 3 bases, leaving 7 bases between them. This CDR3 contains 13 residues. CDR1 and CDR2 (germline): SGHVS, FNYEAQ. This CDR3 is CASSLGRDYEQYF. As DNA, the CDR3 is TGTGCCAGCAGCTTAGGGCGGGACTACGAGCAGTACTTC.

The chain combines TRBV6-5 with TRBJ1-1; tentative D call: TRBD1 (6 bases). V was cut by 2 bases and J by 4 bases, with 11 bases left in between. Germline loops: CDR1 MNHEY, CDR2 SVGAGI. CDR3 size: 14 residues. CDR3 protein: CASSYPGQITEAFF. In nucleotides, the CDR3 is TGTGCCAGCAGTTACCCCGGACAGATCACTGAAGCTTTCTTT.

The genes are TRBV5-5 and TRBJ2-7, with D maybe TRBD1 (5 bases). In germline, CDR1 is SGHKS, CDR2 YYEKEE (reference sequence). V lost 3 bases, J lost 0 bases, and 19 bases lay in between. The CDR3 runs to 17 residues. CDR3 in amino acids: CASSWTPATDTSYEQYF. The CDR3 nucleotides are TGTGCCAGCAGCTGGACACCCGCGACGGACACCTCCTACGAGCAGTACTTC.